The 30 T cell receptor beta chains presented below share a single source sample, sequenced in a study of vaccination effects on CD4 cells after COVID-19. The antigens these receptors bind are not known. Sequencing used immunoSEQ multiplex PCR; TCRdb keeps in-frame clones, though not all of them. Of about 24,000 clones listed, around four fifths were seen once; the top ten hold about 24%. Antigen-specific CD4+ T cell clonotypes were called by their expansion after viral peptide-pool culture in ViraFEST. Around day 10 of culture, CD4+ T cells were separated out. Subjects were given two BNT162b2 or mRNA-1273 vaccine doses. Here the sequenced sample was CD4+ T cells from PBMCs cultured with HCoV-NL63 spike peptides, taken after COVID-19 vaccination. The receptor source for this set is a human donor who received a COVID-19 vaccine.

The rearrangement links TRBV27 to TRBJ1-2, with 7 bases that match TRBD1. CDR3 length equals 15 residues. CDR1 MNHEY and CDR2 SMNVEV come from the germline V gene (reference sequence). With V trimmed by 6 bases and J by 4 bases, 11 bases remained unmatched. CDR3 sequence (DNA): TGTGCCAGCAGAAGACAGGGAACGGGAGCCTATGGCTACACCTTC. As protein: CASRRQGTGAYGYTF.

The rearrangement links TRBV9 to TRBJ1-1, with D possibly being TRBD1 (5 bases). V lost 4 bases and J 4 bases, leaving 17 bases between the germline ends. This CDR3 contains 15 residues. Germline assignment: CDR1 SGDLS and CDR2 YYNGEE. CDR3 bases: TGTGCCAGCAGCAGGGGAGACCTTACTGCCACTGAAGCTTTCTTT. Encoded protein: CASSRGDLTATEAFF.

V gene TRBV18 combines with J gene TRBJ2-5; no definite D call. Looked up from germline, CDR1 is KGHSH and CDR2 is LQKENI. Trimming took 0 bases from V and 1 from J, leaving 6 bases between them. The CDR3 covers 14 residues. The CDR3 DNA follows: TGTGCCAGCTCACCACCGTACTCCCAAGAGACCCAGTACTTC. Translation gives CASSPPYSQETQYF.

The chain has TRBV30 and TRBJ1-1; D may be TRBD1 (5 bases). Germline V gene lookup returns CDR1 GTSNPN and CDR2 SVGIG (reference sequence). V was trimmed by 3 bases and J by 0 bases, leaving 8 bases between them. CDR3 size: 13 residues. In nucleotides, the CDR3 is TGTGCCTGGAGAATGGGACTGAACACTGAAGCTTTCTTT. Its protein product is CAWRMGLNTEAFF.

This chain connects TRBV27 to TRBJ2-7, with 8 bases lining up with TRBD1. After removal of 5 bases from V and 2 bases from J, the junction contained 5 bases not matched to a gene. Looked up from germline, CDR1 is MNHEY and CDR2 is SMNVEV (reference sequence). This CDR3 comprises 14 residues. The CDR3 protein is CASSGVRGPYEQYF. In DNA, the CDR3 is TGTGCCAGCAGTGGCGTCAGGGGGCCCTACGAGCAGTACTTC.

The rearrangement joins TRBV7-3 to TRBJ2-7; D is perhaps TRBD1 or TRBD2 (5 bases each). The CDR3 length is 14 residues. Germline V gene data show CDR1 as SGHTA and CDR2 as FQGTGA. Trimming removed 3 bases at V and 3 bases at J, with 12 bases between. CDR3 nucleotides: TGTGCCAGCAGCTTCTCCGGGACGGGCTACGAGCAGTACTTC. This gives the protein CASSFSGTGYEQYF.

V gene TRBV6-2 or TRBV6-3 combines with J gene TRBJ1-1; D is possibly TRBD1 (5 bases). The CDR3 runs 14 residues. Trimming took off 2 bases at V and 1 base at J, with 8 bases between the two ends. From germline, CDR1 is MNHEY and CDR2 SVGEGT. Written as DNA, the CDR3 is TGTGCCAGCAGTTACGCAGGGTGGAACACTGAAGCTTTCTTT. Its protein is CASSYAGWNTEAFF.

V and J are TRBV4-3 and TRBJ1-3; no definite D call. The CDR3 runs to 13 residues. The V gene lost 4 bases and the J gene lost 2 bases, with 6 bases spanning the gap. The germline V gene encodes CDR1 LGHNA and CDR2 YSLEER. CDR3 loop: CASSPETGNTIYF. CDR3 bases: TGCGCCAGCAGCCCGGAGACTGGAAACACCATATATTTT.

V and J are TRBV20-1 and TRBJ2-1; 7 bases are a match to TRBD2. Losses at the gene ends were 3 bases for V and 5 bases for J; bases not matched to a gene: 13. The CDR3 runs 16 residues. CDR1 DFQATT and CDR2 SNEGSKA come from the germline V gene (reference sequence). The CDR3 DNA sequence: TGCAGTGCTAGTCGGTCCTGGACTAGGTCCCACAATGAGCAGTTCTTC. Translated, it gives CSASRSWTRSHNEQFF.

This clone was seen a handful of times. The V and J genes are TRBV28 and TRBJ1-6, with D unresolved. CDR3 length: 14 residues. Between the trimmed V and J ends, which lost 1 base and 9 bases, there was a span of 10 bases. Germline V gene sequence: CDR1 MDHEN, CDR2 SYDVKM. The CDR3 sequence is CASSLFGESSPLHF. The CDR3 DNA follows: TGTGCCAGCAGTTTATTTGGGGAAAGTTCACCCCTCCACTTT.

V is TRBV5-4 and J is TRBJ2-3; 9 positions match TRBD2. This CDR3 has 15 residues. The trim removed 4 bases at V and 6 bases at J, leaving 9 bases unmatched. Germline CDR1 SGHNT, CDR2 YYREEE (reference sequence). The CDR3, as DNA: TGTGCCAGCAGCGTGTTAGCGGGAGAATCTGATACGCAGTATTTT. This encodes CASSVLAGESDTQYF.

This clone was counted a single time. This chain connects TRBV12-5 to TRBJ1-5, with D uncertain. V was shortened by 1 base and J by 3 bases, with 13 bases between the two germline ends. The germline V gene encodes CDR1 LGHNT and CDR2 FRNRAP. The CDR3 sequence is 16 residues long. CDR3: CASGLAFRGSNQPQHF. CDR3 nucleotide sequence: TGTGCTAGTGGTTTGGCGTTCCGTGGCTCCAATCAGCCCCAGCATTTT.

V is TRBV6-5 and J is TRBJ1-5; D unresolved. V was shortened by 8 bases and J by 7 bases, with 6 bases between the two germline ends. Germline values: CDR1 MNHEY, CDR2 SVGAGI. There are 10 residues in the CDR3. The CDR3 sequence: CASGPQPQHF. Here the CDR3 DNA reads TGTGCCAGCGGGCCACAGCCCCAGCATTTT.

The J gene is TRBJ1-1, the V gene TRBV12-3 or TRBV12-4; D not certain. This CDR3 has 13 amino acids. V lost 5 bases and J lost 0, with 7 bases in between. In DNA form, the CDR3 reads TGTGCCAGCAGTGCCCACTTGAACACTGAAGCTTTCTTT. This translates into CASSAHLNTEAFF.

In this sample, this clone turned up a few times. The V and J genes are TRBV5-6 and TRBJ2-4; D remains unclear. Germline assignment: CDR1 SGHDT and CDR2 YYEEEE. Trimming removed 4 bases from V and 8 bases from J, with 10 bases in between. The CDR3 is 12 residues long. The CDR3 DNA reads as TGTGCCAGCAGCCCATTTGGGGACATTCAGTACTTC. Residues: CASSPFGDIQYF.

This clone appeared a few times. This rearrangement joins TRBV5-1 to TRBJ1-2, with 8 bases fitting TRBD1. Germline CDR1 SGHRS, CDR2 YFSETQ. The CDR3 has 13 residues. Unmatched junction bases numbered 2, after V lost 1 base and J lost 6 bases. The CDR3 DNA reads TGCGCCAGCAGCTTGTCAGGGGGCGATGGCTACACCTTC. Translating gives CASSLSGGDGYTF.

In regard to this clone: The DNA is omitted, as the CDR3 cannot be located on it reliably, and the CDR3 follows TCRdb's listing. This chain uses TRBV12-5 with TRBJ1-1. Germline values: CDR1 LGHNT, CDR2 FRNRAP. Including both end residues, the CDR3 is 14 amino acids long. CDR3 loop: CASGSFGEGTEAFF.

The J gene is TRBJ1-1, the V gene TRBV19, with TRBD1 identical over 8 bases. CDR1 LNHDA and CDR2 SQIVND come from the germline V gene (reference sequence). V shed 7 bases and J 1 base; nucleotides not matched to a gene: 8. This CDR3 contains 15 residues. CDR3 protein: CASTPQGVRNTEAFF. The CDR3 bases are TGTGCCAGTACCCCACAGGGGGTAAGGAACACTGAAGCTTTCTTT.

This chain uses TRBV7-2 with TRBJ2-7; 10 positions agree with TRBD1. V was pared by 5 bases and J by 6 bases, with 7 bases of the junction left unmatched. Germline V gene data show CDR1 as SGHTA and CDR2 as FQGNSA. CDR3 length: 14 residues. CDR3 region: CASSQDRGSFEQYF. The CDR3 nucleotides read TGTGCCAGCAGCCAGGACAGGGGGTCGTTCGAGCAGTACTTC.

The V and J genes are TRBV19 and TRBJ1-5; tentatively, D is TRBD1 (5 bases). V dropped 5 bases and J dropped 3 bases, with 14 bases sitting between them. The CDR3 consists of 15 residues. Per germline, CDR1 LNHDA and CDR2 SQIVND (reference sequence). The CDR3 reads CASSGRGEVNQPQHF. CDR3 nucleotides: TGTGCCAGTAGTGGCCGGGGGGAAGTCAATCAGCCCCAGCATTTT.

This clone was detected only a few times. V gene TRBV6-1 combines with J gene TRBJ2-7, with D possibly matching TRBD2 (6 bases). Germline loops: CDR1 MNHNS, CDR2 SASEGT. V gave up 2 bases and J gave up 3 bases, with 17 bases separating them. This CDR3 comprises 16 residues. CDR3 residues: CASSEPSRGTLYEQYF. The CDR3 DNA reads TGTGCCAGCAGTGAACCTAGTCGTGGGACTCTCTACGAGCAGTACTTC.

This clone appeared a single time. The gene calls are TRBV6-5 and TRBJ2-7; D unclear. The CDR3 loop spans 11 amino acids. Per germline, CDR1 MNHEY and CDR2 SVGAGI. Trimming cost V 6 bases and J 2 bases, with 5 bases left between them. The CDR3 protein is CASSPAYEQYF. The CDR3 nucleotides read TGTGCCAGCAGCCCCGCCTACGAGCAGTACTTC.

CDR3 DNA: TGTGCCAGCAGCCAACCGGGACGGGCCTCCTATGGCTACACCTTC. Residues: CASSQPGRASYGYTF. This chain joins TRBV4-2 and TRBJ1-2; D may be TRBD1 (5 bases). Germline values: CDR1 LGHNA, CDR2 YNFKEQ. Deletions cut 2 bases from V and 4 bases from J, with 14 bases between. This CDR3 is 15 amino acids long.

This chain links TRBV11-2 with TRBJ2-7; unclear D gene. The CDR3 is 12 amino acids. V lost 2 bases and J 6 bases, leaving 8 bases between the germline ends. Germline lookup yields CDR1 SGHAT and CDR2 FQNNGV. The CDR3 spells CASSLSPGEQYF. Here the CDR3 DNA reads TGTGCCAGCAGCTTATCCCCCGGCGAGCAGTACTTC.

The rearrangement joins TRBV11-3 to TRBJ2-7; D may match TRBD1 or TRBD2 (7 bases each). V lost 5 bases and J 1 base, leaving 15 bases between the germline ends. This CDR3 is built from 15 residues. In germline, CDR1 is SGHNT, CDR2 YENEEA. CDR3: CASSPGRDSSYEQYF. The CDR3 DNA reads as TGTGCCAGCAGCCCGGGGAGGGACAGTTCCTACGAGCAGTACTTC.

The V gene is TRBV14, the J gene TRBJ1-1, with D unresolved. With 0 bases removed from V and 4 bases from J, the gap between germline ends came to 9 bases. CDR1 is SGHDN, CDR2 FVKESK, per germline. CDR3 size: 14 residues. The CDR3 sequence is CASSQEQRVTEAFF. CDR3 in DNA: TGTGCCAGCAGCCAAGAACAGCGAGTCACTGAAGCTTTCTTT.

The genes are TRBV11-2 and TRBJ2-7; perhaps TRBD2 as D (5 bases). Germline V gene lookup returns CDR1 SGHAT and CDR2 FQNNGV. V dropped 5 bases and J dropped 13 bases, with 15 bases sitting between them. There are 11 residues in the CDR3. CDR3 in DNA: TGTGCCAGCAGCCTCGGACCCGAGGGCTACTTC. It codes for CASSLGPEGYF.

This clone was picked up a small number of times. The rearrangement uses TRBV5-1 and TRBJ2-5, with 9 bases lining up with TRBD2. The CDR3 length is 17 residues. V dropped 0 bases and J dropped 4; count of bases not matched to a gene: 10. Germline V gene lookup returns CDR1 SGHRS and CDR2 YFSETQ. The CDR3 DNA sequence: TGCGCCAGCAGCTTGGGACTAGCGGAGAGGGGGGGAGAGACCCAGTACTTC. This gives the protein CASSLGLAERGGETQYF.

This clone was recorded once. This sequence joins TRBV2 and TRBJ2-7; D unresolved. This CDR3 contains 15 residues. Looked up from germline, CDR1 is SNHLY and CDR2 is FYNNEI. V was clipped by 3 bases and J by 9 bases, with 21 bases between them. In DNA form, the CDR3 reads TGTGCCAGCAGTGATTCGGGCGTAGGTACGGTACCGCAGTACTTC. Protein product: CASSDSGVGTVPQYF.

Only a few counts were recorded for this clone. The V and J genes are TRBV10-3 and TRBJ1-6; D is ambiguous. CDR3 length equals 12 residues. Germline assignment: CDR1 ENHRY and CDR2 SYGVKD. V shed 6 bases and J shed 3 bases, with 3 bases lying between them. In DNA, the CDR3 is TGTGCCATCAGGGGCTATAATTCACCCCTCCACTTT. It specifies CAIRGYNSPLHF.